Each of the 10 T cell receptor beta chains below was sequenced from the same sample in a study of cytomegalovirus exposure and HLA in healthy donors. The PCR contained 60 Vbeta and 13 Jbeta primers. Produced via immunoSEQ multiplex PCR; TCRdb's table is partial and in-frame only. The data hold more than 130,000 clones, with 60% to 85% observed a single time. The sequenced sample consisted of PBMCs. The receptors were sampled from a man aged 40-50 years in good health and CMV-seropositive.

This clone was observed a few times. The gene calls are TRBV4-2 and TRBJ2-7; 8 nucleotides agree with TRBD2. The length of the CDR3 is 16 residues. Looked up from germline, CDR1 is LGHNA and CDR2 is YNFKEQ. The trim removed 0 bases at V and 0 bases at J, leaving 4 bases unmatched. For the CDR3, the DNA is TGTGCCAGCAGCCAAGATCAGGGGACTAGCTCCTACGAGCAGTACTTC. It specifies CASSQDQGTSSYEQYF.

J is TRBJ2-7 and V is TRBV6-5; D perhaps matches TRBD2 (5 bases). CDR1 and CDR2 from the germline V gene are MNHEY and SVGAGI. The CDR3 is made up of 14 amino acids. V was trimmed by 6 bases and J by 0 bases, leaving 12 bases between them. The CDR3: CASRRTGSSYEQYF. The CDR3 DNA reads as TGTGCCAGCAGAAGGACGGGAAGCTCCTACGAGCAGTACTTC.

The rearrangement links TRBV4-3 to TRBJ1-1, with D hard to call. In germline, CDR1 is LGHNA, CDR2 YSLEER. CDR3 length: 15 residues. V gave up 5 bases and J gave up 6 bases, with 19 bases separating them. CDR3 nucleotides: TGCGCCAGCAGCTACCTTGAGGGAGGTTCGGCTGAAGCTTTCTTT. Translation gives CASSYLEGGSAEAFF.

The chain links TRBV28 to TRBJ1-2, with 7 bases matching TRBD1. CDR3 length: 15 residues. V was pared by 6 bases and J by 4 bases, with 11 bases of the junction left unmatched. Germline-derived CDR1 and CDR2 are MDHEN and SYDVKM. This CDR3 reads CASSDPRGEGYGYTF. For the CDR3, the DNA is TGTGCCAGCAGCGACCCCAGGGGGGAAGGCTATGGCTACACCTTC.

V gene TRBV15 combines with J gene TRBJ1-4; no clear D gene. The CDR3 consists of 15 residues. The V gene lost 3 bases and the J gene lost 6 bases, with 14 bases spanning the gap. CDR1 LNHNV and CDR2 YYDKDF come from the germline V gene (reference sequence). The CDR3 sequence: CATSSRWGEDEKLFF. CDR3 DNA sequence: TGTGCCACCAGCAGTCGATGGGGAGAGGATGAAAAACTGTTTTTT.

This clone appeared a few times. This rearrangement joins TRBV5-1 to TRBJ2-1; maybe TRBD1 (7 bases). Trimming removed 4 bases from V and 0 bases from J, with 11 bases in between. CDR3 length: 15 residues. Germline V lookup: CDR1 SGHRS, CDR2 YFSETQ. For the CDR3, the DNA is TGCGCCAGCAGCGGACAGGAGGGCTCCTACAATGAGCAGTTCTTC. It translates to CASSGQEGSYNEQFF.

This sequence joins TRBV19 and TRBJ2-3; D is unclear. The ends were cut back, 5 bases at V and 6 bases at J, with 6 bases in the middle. This CDR3 is 11 amino acids long. Germline V gene sequence: CDR1 LNHDA, CDR2 SQIVND (reference sequence). The CDR3 DNA is TGTGCCAGTAGTTCCGGGGATACGCAGTATTTT. Translated: CASSSGDTQYF.

The chain employs TRBV5-1 and TRBJ1-2; TRBD1 agrees at 9 bases. Germline CDR1 reads SGHRS; CDR2 reads YFSETQ. The CDR3 contains 16 residues. The V segment lost 4 bases and the J segment 4 bases; nucleotides outside the gene matches: 11. In DNA, the CDR3 is TGCGCCAGCAGCGTAACCGGGACAGGGAGCCCCTATGGCTACACCTTC. Translating it yields CASSVTGTGSPYGYTF.

The rearrangement uses TRBV27 and TRBJ1-6; TRBD1 aligns across 9 bases. Germline loops: CDR1 MNHEY, CDR2 SMNVEV (reference sequence). The V gene end was trimmed by 7 bases and the J gene end by 7 bases; junction bases not matched to a gene: 5. This CDR3 spans 14 amino acids. This chain's CDR3 is CASTAGQGNSPLHF. For the CDR3, the DNA is TGTGCCAGCACCGCTGGACAGGGGAATTCACCCCTCCACTTT.

The rearrangement links TRBV9 to TRBJ2-1, with a weak D call TRBD1 (5 bases). Trimming pared 0 bases from V and 6 bases from J, leaving 10 bases between. CDR1 SGDLS and CDR2 YYNGEE come from the germline V gene. This CDR3 is 14 amino acids long. The CDR3 region is CASSVGGRVNEQFF. For the CDR3, the DNA is TGTGCCAGCAGCGTAGGGGGCAGGGTCAATGAGCAGTTCTTC.